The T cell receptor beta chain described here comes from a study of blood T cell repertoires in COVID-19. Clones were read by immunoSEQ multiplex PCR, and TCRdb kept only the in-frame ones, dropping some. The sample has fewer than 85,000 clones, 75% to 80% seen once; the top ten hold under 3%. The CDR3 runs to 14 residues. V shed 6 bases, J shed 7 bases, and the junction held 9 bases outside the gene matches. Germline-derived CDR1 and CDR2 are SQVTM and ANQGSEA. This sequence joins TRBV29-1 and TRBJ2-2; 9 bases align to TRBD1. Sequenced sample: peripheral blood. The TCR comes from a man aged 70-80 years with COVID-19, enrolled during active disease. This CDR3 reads CSVATGGTGGELFF. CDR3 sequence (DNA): TGCAGCGTCGCTACAGGGGGCACCGGCGGGGAGCTGTTTTTT.